The 3 T cell receptor beta chains presented below share a single source sample, sequenced in a study of Ad26.COV2.S vaccination and SARS-CoV-2 variants. Assay used: immunoSEQ multiplex PCR; TCRdb lists only in-frame clones, some missing. The table includes 300,000 to 400,000 clones, 92% detected once. This sample comprised peripheral blood, obtained after recovery from COVID-19. The receptors were sampled from a human donor who had recovered from COVID-19.

The chain combines TRBV19 with TRBJ2-2; D is ambiguous. V was shortened by 8 bases and J by 7 bases, with 5 bases between the two germline ends. Germline CDR1 is LNHDA and CDR2 is SQIVND (reference sequence). The CDR3 consists of 10 residues. The CDR3 loop is CASWHGELFF. DNA for the CDR3: TGTGCCAGTTGGCACGGGGAGCTGTTTTTT.

This chain joins TRBV6-6 and TRBJ1-5; possibly TRBD1 for D (6 bases). Trimming removed 5 bases from V and 1 base from J, with 12 bases in between. The CDR3 is made up of 15 amino acids. The germline V gene encodes CDR1 MNHNY and CDR2 SVGAGI (reference sequence). CDR3 residues: CASSRAGQSNQPQHF. CDR3 in DNA: TGTGCCAGCAGTCGAGCGGGACAAAGCAATCAGCCCCAGCATTTT.

This clone was counted a single time. CDR3 DNA sequence: TGCGCCAGCAGCCAAGCGGGACAGACCTACTCTGGAAACACCATATATTTT. Amino acids: CASSQAGQTYSGNTIYF. The rearrangement joins TRBV4-1 to TRBJ1-3; TRBD1 aligns across 7 bases. The CDR3 covers 17 residues. From germline, CDR1 is MGHRA and CDR2 YSYEKL. V trimming: 1 base; J trimming: 0 bases; junction bases outside the gene matches: 6.